The 25 T cell receptor beta chains given below trace back to one sample, sequenced in a study of blood T cells in healthy people across ages. With a J-beta primer mix and a sample-barcoded 5' primer, a second PCR ran about 7 to 11 cycles. TCRdb independently ran MiXCR on the 5' RACE reads; one entry per CDR3 protein. Counted here are 600,000 to 650,000 distinct CDR3 sequences, under 65% occurring once; the ten biggest clones make up over 30%. Sequencing was performed on blood. These receptors were obtained from a man aged 55-75 years in good health.

V and J are TRBV2 and TRBJ2-5; 8 bases align to TRBD2. V shed 8 bases, J shed 2 bases, and the junction held 7 bases outside the gene matches. Germline V CDR1 and CDR2: SNHLY, FYNNEI. The CDR3 contains 14 residues. The CDR3 sequence is CASWLAGTQETQYF. Here the CDR3 DNA reads TGTGCCAGCTGGCTAGCGGGCACACAAGAGACCCAGTACTTC. Based on the CDR3 plus reference TRBV2 and TRBJ2-5, the full variable domain is EPEVTQTPSHQVTQMGQEVILRCVPISNHLYFYWYRQILGQKVEFLVSFYNNEISEKSEIFDDQFSVERPDGSNFTLKIRSTKLEDSAMYFCASWLAGTQETQYFGPGTRLLVL.

The chain employs TRBV6-6 and TRBJ2-3; possible D gene TRBD2, 7 bases. CDR1 MNHNY and CDR2 SVGAGI come from the germline V gene (reference sequence). V lost 7 bases to trimming and J lost 2 bases, with 13 bases between them. This CDR3 spans 14 amino acids. The CDR3 region is CASMGGHPTDTQYF. The CDR3 nucleotides read TGTGCCAGCATGGGGGGGCATCCCACAGATACGCAGTATTTT.

This chain connects TRBV28 to TRBJ1-2; D is possibly TRBD1 (6 bases). V lost 5 bases to trimming and J lost 8 bases, with 24 bases between them. Per the germline V gene, CDR1 is MDHEN and CDR2 is SYDVKM. This CDR3 has 16 residues. The chain's CDR3 is CASSRIDRSGPGGYTF. The CDR3 DNA reads TGTGCCAGCAGTCGAATCGACAGGTCGGGGCCTGGGGGCTACACCTTC.

A single count supports this clonotype. A much larger clone lies a single base off, so this may be a read error. The gene calls are TRBV11-2 and TRBJ2-7, with D hard to call. Trimming removed 1 base at V and 6 bases at J, with 4 bases between. Germline V gene data show CDR1 as SGHAT and CDR2 as FQNNGV. The CDR3 runs 11 residues. DNA of the CDR3: TGTGCCAGCAGCTTAGTCGCCGAGCAGTACTTC. Protein: CASSLVAEQYF.

The count of this clonotype is one. This rearrangement joins TRBV2 to TRBJ1-5; D call uncertain. V was pared by 6 bases and J by 6 bases, with 9 bases between. The CDR3 length is 12 residues. Germline-derived CDR1 and CDR2 are SNHLY and FYNNEI. CDR3 protein: CASSRSIQPQHF. CDR3 in DNA: TGTGCCAGCAGCAGATCAATTCAGCCCCAGCATTTT.

This clonotype was recorded only once. V usage is TRBV5-1 and J usage is TRBJ2-5, with D maybe TRBD1 (6 bases). Trimming cost V 0 bases and J 4 bases, with 19 bases left between them. CDR1 SGHRS and CDR2 YFSETQ come from the germline V gene. This CDR3 contains 17 residues. The CDR3 loop reads CASSLALPSAGAETQYF. DNA of the CDR3: TGCGCCAGCAGCTTGGCCCTTCCTTCGGCAGGGGCAGAGACCCAGTACTTC. Full variable domain (missing parts from reference TRBV5-1 and TRBJ2-5): KAGVTQTPRYLIKTRGQQVTLSCSPISGHRSVSWYQQTPGQGLQFLFEYFSETQRNKGNFPGRFSGRQFSNSRSEMNVSTLELGDSALYLCASSLALPSAGAETQYFGPGTRLLVL.

The rearrangement links TRBV18 to TRBJ2-6, with a tentative D call TRBD1 (6 bases). Trimming left V 4 bases short and J 5 bases short, with 12 bases between. This CDR3 spans 15 amino acids. In germline, CDR1 is KGHSH, CDR2 LQKENI. The CDR3, as DNA: TGTGCCAGCTCACAGGGGGTGACTAGGGCCAACGTCCTGACTTTC. As protein: CASSQGVTRANVLTF.

The rearrangement links TRBV12-3 or TRBV12-4 to TRBJ2-1; 7 nucleotides match TRBD2. This CDR3 has 14 amino acids. J lost 13 bases, V lost 3 bases, and 12 bases had no gene match. CDR3: CASSFQSGRERQFF. The CDR3 DNA sequence: TGTGCCAGCAGTTTTCAATCCGGGCGGGAGCGACAGTTCTTC.

This clonotype was seen a handful of times. Written as DNA, the CDR3 is TGTGCCAGCAGCCAAGCCAGGGGGACGGAGACCCAGTACTTC. Amino acids: CASSQARGTETQYF. V usage is TRBV3-1 and J usage is TRBJ2-5, with TRBD1 identical over 7 bases. Unmatched junction bases numbered 4, after V lost 1 base and J lost 5 bases. The CDR3 has 14 amino acids. CDR1 is LGHDT and CDR2 is YNNKEL in the germline V gene (reference sequence).

J is TRBJ2-5 and V is TRBV5-1; 10 nucleotides align to TRBD2. Germline CDR1 and CDR2: SGHRS and YFSETQ. The CDR3 extends over 16 amino acids. Losses at the gene ends were 0 bases for V and 6 bases for J; bases not matched to a gene: 8. The CDR3 loop is CASSLVLAGHGKTQYF. The CDR3, as DNA: TGCGCCAGCAGCTTGGTACTAGCGGGGCACGGGAAGACCCAGTACTTC.

CDR3 amino acids: CASSSGAGEGTSDYGYTF. Here the CDR3 DNA reads TGTGCCAGCAGTTCAGGGGCGGGCGAGGGGACGTCGGACTATGGCTACACCTTC. The rearrangement joins TRBV28 to TRBJ1-2, with a tentative D call TRBD1 (6 bases). Trimming took off 4 bases at V and 3 bases at J, with 24 bases between the two ends. Per germline, CDR1 MDHEN and CDR2 SYDVKM. CDR3 length: 18 amino acids.

The chain has TRBV20-1 and TRBJ2-7; D gene unclear. This CDR3 is built from 14 residues. V dropped 6 bases and J dropped 7 bases, with 22 bases sitting between them. Germline CDR1 DFQATT, CDR2 SNEGSKA (reference sequence). The CDR3 DNA reads as TGCAGTGCGACCAAGGGTCTTCCCTCCGGGGAGCAGTACTTC. This translates into CSATKGLPSGEQYF.

This clonotype occurred a few times. The rearrangement links TRBV5-5 to TRBJ2-1; D possibly matches TRBD1 or TRBD2 (6 bases each). CDR1 is SGHKS and CDR2 is YYEKEE in the germline V gene (reference sequence). The CDR3 consists of 15 residues. The ends were cut back, 6 bases at V and 7 bases at J, with 20 bases in the middle. The CDR3 protein is CASTPLGGPGNEQFF. The CDR3 nucleotides are TGTGCCAGCACTCCCCTAGGGGGGCCGGGGAATGAGCAGTTCTTC.

This rearrangement joins TRBV20-1 to TRBJ1-4; 10 bases line up with TRBD1. The CDR3 loop spans 16 amino acids. V dropped 4 bases and J dropped 0; count of bases not matched to a gene: 5. Per the germline V gene, CDR1 is DFQATT and CDR2 is SNEGSKA (reference sequence). Here the CDR3 reads CSANSDRGPTNEKLFF. The CDR3 DNA is TGCAGTGCTAATTCCGACAGGGGGCCAACTAATGAAAAACTGTTTTTT.

V usage is TRBV12-3 or TRBV12-4 and J usage is TRBJ1-1; D is unclear. This CDR3 spans 13 amino acids. V was clipped by 1 base and J by 8 bases, with 11 bases between them. The CDR3 protein is CASSLGFRGEAFF. The CDR3 region has the DNA TGTGCCAGCAGTTTAGGTTTCCGAGGAGAAGCTTTCTTT.

The J gene is TRBJ1-2, the V gene TRBV12-3 or TRBV12-4; possible D gene TRBD1, 5 bases. The V end was cut by 8 bases, the J end by 4 bases, with 17 bases between. The CDR3 consists of 14 residues. The CDR3 loop is CASQSTGTSYGYTF. For the CDR3, the DNA is TGTGCCAGCCAGTCCACGGGGACCAGCTATGGCTACACCTTC.

The V call is TRBV5-1, the J call TRBJ2-7; 7 positions agree with TRBD1. CDR1 is SGHRS, CDR2 YFSETQ, per germline. The CDR3 covers 15 residues. With V trimmed by 4 bases and J by 4 bases, 11 bases remained unmatched. DNA of the CDR3: TGCGCCAGCAGCCTGAACAGGGGAAGGGAGTACGAGCAGTACTTC. It codes for CASSLNRGREYEQYF.

Remarks on this clonotype: A much larger clonotype is one base distant, so this may be a read error. The chain links TRBV3-1 to TRBJ2-1, with no clear D. The better agreement between TRBJ2-7 and the DNA end casts doubt on the J call. The germline gives CDR1 LGHDT, CDR2 YNNKEL (reference sequence). The CDR3 has 14 amino acids. The CDR3 loop reads CASSQDGRYNEQYF. The CDR3 DNA follows: TGTGCCAGCAGCCAAGATGGGCGCTACAATGAGCAGTACTTC.

This chain joins TRBV3-1 and TRBJ2-1, with D hard to call. This CDR3 region has 15 residues. V was trimmed by 4 bases and J by 6 bases, leaving 16 bases between them. The germline V gene encodes CDR1 LGHDT and CDR2 YNNKEL (reference sequence). The CDR3 nucleotides are TGTGCCAGCAGCCCCCTCTCGCCGTCGATCAATGAGCAGTTCTTC. Translating gives CASSPLSPSINEQFF.

The rearrangement uses TRBV5-1 and TRBJ2-5; D might be TRBD1 (6 bases). The CDR3 contains 15 residues. CDR1 is SGHRS and CDR2 is YFSETQ in the germline V gene. V was pared by 0 bases and J by 5 bases, with 14 bases between. The CDR3 DNA follows: TGCGCCAGCAGCTTGGTGGCTAGCCAGGGGGAGACCCAGTACTTC. Protein product: CASSLVASQGETQYF.

The chain is built from TRBV7-7 and TRBJ2-5; D ambiguous. Germline lookup yields CDR1 SSHAT and CDR2 FNYEAQ (reference sequence). This CDR3 spans 15 amino acids. Trimming pared 1 base from V and 5 bases from J, leaving 14 bases between. CDR3 loop: CASSLGLDPQETQYF. CDR3 nucleotides: TGTGCCAGCAGCTTAGGCCTAGACCCCCAGGAGACCCAGTACTTC.

In its sample, this clonotype was seen once. This chain uses TRBV3-1 with TRBJ2-4; 7 bases fit TRBD1. The better agreement between TRBJ2-7 and the DNA end casts doubt on the J call. CDR3 size: 15 residues. Germline-derived CDR1 and CDR2 are LGHDT and YNNKEL (reference sequence). CDR3 DNA sequence: TGTGCCAGCAGCCGAACATACAGGGGAGTCTACGAGCAGTACTTC. Protein product: CASSRTYRGVYEQYF.

The chain has TRBV5-6 and TRBJ2-2; 7 bases are a match to TRBD1. Unmatched junction bases numbered 12, after V lost 4 bases and J lost 6 bases. The CDR3 is made up of 16 amino acids. From germline, CDR1 is SGHDT and CDR2 YYEEEE. CDR3 protein: CASSGAGTAISGELFF. The CDR3 coding sequence is TGTGCCAGCAGCGGTGCCGGGACAGCCATCTCCGGGGAGCTGTTTTTT. Full variable domain (rest looked up from reference TRBV5-6 and TRBJ2-2): DAGVTQSPTHLIKTRGQQVTLRCSPKSGHDTVSWYQQALGQGPQFIFQYYEEEERQRGNFPDRFSGHQFPNYSSELNVNALLLGDSALYLCASSGAGTAISGELFFGEGSRLTVL.

This chain connects TRBV20-1 to TRBJ1-2, with 8 positions matching TRBD1. The V and J ends lost 6 bases and 7 bases, in that order; junction bases with no gene match: 10. Looked up from germline, CDR1 is DFQATT and CDR2 is SNEGSKA (reference sequence). The CDR3 covers 13 residues. The CDR3 DNA reads TGCAGTGCGACAGTTCAGGGGGCTAGTGGCTACACCTTC. Encoded protein: CSATVQGASGYTF.

This clonotype has just a few counts. The chain employs TRBV29-1 and TRBJ1-2, with TRBD1 as a possible D gene (6 bases). The CDR3 contains 13 residues. Looked up from germline, CDR1 is SQVTM and CDR2 is ANQGSEA. V lost 4 bases and J lost 2, with 11 bases in between. CDR3: CSVGEGENYGYTF. The CDR3 nucleotides read TGCAGCGTTGGAGAGGGGGAAAACTATGGCTACACCTTC.